This T cell receptor beta chain was identified in a study of cytomegalovirus exposure and HLA in healthy donors. The wider study: A previous analysis identified 117 million unique TCR beta sequences derived from roughly 180 million T cells. Study conclusions and caveats: In a later analysis, TCR beta V- and J-gene trimming showed a link to a missense DCLRE1C variant. Presence/absence analyses treated sequencing depth as roughly uniform across donors. The study recorded around 160 TCR beta chains that were cytomegalovirus-associated.

Researchers ran the PCR with 60 Vbeta and 13 Jbeta primers. Only in-frame clones appear in the TCRdb table, and some are missing; sequencing was by immunoSEQ multiplex PCR. The data show roughly 56,000 clones, 81% seen once. Comment on this clone: What it binds is unknown.

This CDR3 is built from 15 residues. Trimming pared 1 base from V and 6 bases from J, leaving 13 bases between. Germline CDR1 and CDR2: SGHVS and FNYEAQ. Sequences were obtained from PBMCs. This clonotype was sampled from a boy aged 5-17 years in good health and CMV-seropositive. The rearrangement links TRBV7-6 to TRBJ2-1, with D possibly being TRBD1 (7 bases). The CDR3 bases are TGTGCCAGCAGCTTAGTGGAGGGACAGTCCAATGAGCAGTTCTTC. Translated, it gives CASSLVEGQSNEQFF.